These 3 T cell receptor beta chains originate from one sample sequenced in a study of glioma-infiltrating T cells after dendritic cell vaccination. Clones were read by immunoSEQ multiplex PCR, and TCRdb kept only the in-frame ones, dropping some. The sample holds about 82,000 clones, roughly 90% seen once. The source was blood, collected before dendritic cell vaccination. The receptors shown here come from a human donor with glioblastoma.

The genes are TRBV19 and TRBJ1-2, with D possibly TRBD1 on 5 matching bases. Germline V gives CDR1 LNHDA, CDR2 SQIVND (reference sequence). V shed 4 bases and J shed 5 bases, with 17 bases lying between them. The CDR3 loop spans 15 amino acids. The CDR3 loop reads CASSTNGGGRYGYTF. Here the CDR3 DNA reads TGTGCCAGTAGTACTAACGGGGGGGGACGATATGGCTACACCTTC.

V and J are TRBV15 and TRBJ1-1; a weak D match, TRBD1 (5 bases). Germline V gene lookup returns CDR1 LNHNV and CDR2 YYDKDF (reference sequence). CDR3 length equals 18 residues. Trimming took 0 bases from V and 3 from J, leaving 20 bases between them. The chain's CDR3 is CATSRDGVRAGRDTEAFF. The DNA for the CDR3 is TGTGCCACCAGCAGAGATGGAGTCCGAGCAGGGAGGGACACTGAAGCTTTCTTT.

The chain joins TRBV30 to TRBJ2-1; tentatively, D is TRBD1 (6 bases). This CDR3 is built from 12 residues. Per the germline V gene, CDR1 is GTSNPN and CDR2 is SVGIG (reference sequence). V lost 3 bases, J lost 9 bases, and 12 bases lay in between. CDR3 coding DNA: TGTGCCTGGAGGACCAGGGGCCTTGAGCAGTTCTTC. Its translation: CAWRTRGLEQFF.